This T cell receptor beta chain was sequenced in a study of T-cell memory formation after mild COVID-19. Study-wide background: TCR clusters mostly belonged to single donors. Study-wide points: Cross-reactive memory apparently joined, as some responding clones appeared in pre-infection memory. CD4+ contracting clones lay mainly in CM and EM, CD8+ ones in EMRA.

TCRdb passed the 5' RACE reads through MiXCR, listing each CDR3 protein once. This table holds over 300,000 distinct CDR3 sequences, 20% to 25% found once. The table lists this clonotype with many counts. What it binds is not known. The sample comprised PBMCs or a T cell subset sorted from them (not recorded which). The TCR was taken from a man aged 18-30 years who had mild COVID-19 (a few samples of this study predate the infection). Cell type and time point are not known.

CDR3 protein: CASSSGTGQRPLHF. CDR3 DNA: TGTGCCAGCAGCTCCGGGACAGGGCAACGACCCCTCCACTTT. The chain recombines TRBV7-2 with TRBJ1-6; TRBD1 matches at 9 bases. Germline trimming cut 4 bases from V and 12 bases from J; bases unmatched to any gene: 7. The CDR3 loop spans 14 amino acids. Germline loops: CDR1 SGHTA, CDR2 FQGNSA.